In this sample, the clone carrying this TCR beta chain turned up many times. Its antigen remains unidentified. The record originates from a study of CD8 T cells in ankylosing spondylitis. With molecular barcodes, quantitative 5'-RACE was used to make the TCR beta libraries. MiXCR, applied by TCRdb to the 5' RACE reads, yields one record per CDR3 protein. The table has more than 600,000 distinct CDR3 sequences, around 19% seen once. CDR3 length: 13 amino acids. With 5 bases removed from V and 3 bases from J, the gap between germline ends came to 7 bases. Regarding the study as a whole: Among TCR beta sequences, a motif of eight highly homologous variants appeared characteristic of ankylosing spondylitis blood. Disease-linked clones reportedly concentrated significantly in matched ankylosing spondylitis synovial fluid. Certain motif variants had earlier appeared in reactive arthritis synovial fluid and blood. CD8+ by phenotype, disease-linked clones were relatively rare in peripheral blood.

The origin of this receptor is a male donor with ankylosing spondylitis. The chain combines TRBV12-3 or TRBV12-4 with TRBJ1-4, with D unresolved. Sequenced sample: blood, either unsorted or a sorted T cell fraction (not recorded which). This CDR3 reads CASSVRSNEKLFF. CDR3 sequence (DNA): TGTGCCAGCAGTGTTCGCTCTAATGAAAAACTGTTTTTT.